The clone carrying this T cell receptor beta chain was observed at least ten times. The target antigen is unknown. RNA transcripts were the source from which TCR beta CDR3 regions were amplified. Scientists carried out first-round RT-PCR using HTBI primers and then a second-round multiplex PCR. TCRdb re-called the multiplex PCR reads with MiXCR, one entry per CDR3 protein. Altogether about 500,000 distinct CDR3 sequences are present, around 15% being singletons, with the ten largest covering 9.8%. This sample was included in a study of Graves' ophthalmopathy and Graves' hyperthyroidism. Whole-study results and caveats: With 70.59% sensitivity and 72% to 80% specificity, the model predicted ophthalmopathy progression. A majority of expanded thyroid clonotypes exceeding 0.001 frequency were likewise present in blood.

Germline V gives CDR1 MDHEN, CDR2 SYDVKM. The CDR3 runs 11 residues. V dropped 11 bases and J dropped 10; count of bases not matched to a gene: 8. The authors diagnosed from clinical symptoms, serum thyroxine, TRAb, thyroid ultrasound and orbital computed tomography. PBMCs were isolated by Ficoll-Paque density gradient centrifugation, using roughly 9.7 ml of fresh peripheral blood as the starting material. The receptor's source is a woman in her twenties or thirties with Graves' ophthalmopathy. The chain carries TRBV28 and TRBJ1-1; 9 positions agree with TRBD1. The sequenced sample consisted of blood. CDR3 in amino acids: CAAKKGQGAFF. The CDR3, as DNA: TGTGCCGCGAAAAAGGGACAGGGAGCTTTCTTT.